Below are 32 T cell receptor beta chains sequenced from a single sample in a study of blood T cell repertoires in COVID-19. Sequencing used immunoSEQ multiplex PCR; TCRdb keeps in-frame clones, though not all of them. The sample records roughly 410,000 clones, more than 75% being singletons. The sample consisted of peripheral blood. These receptors were obtained from a woman aged 55-70 years with COVID-19, enrolled during active disease.

The V and J genes are TRBV18 and TRBJ1-2, with a weak D call TRBD1 (5 bases). The V gene lost 2 bases and the J gene lost 6 bases, with 13 bases spanning the gap. Germline CDR1 is KGHSH and CDR2 is LQKENI. The CDR3 loop spans 14 amino acids. The CDR3, as DNA: TGTGCCAGCTCACCATTTTCAGGGTATAATGGCTACACCTTC. Its translation: CASSPFSGYNGYTF.

The CDR3 spells CASSPPAGQGDEQYF. The CDR3, as DNA: TGTGCCAGCAGTCCTCCCGCGGGACAGGGGGACGAGCAGTACTTC. This chain links TRBV6-5 with TRBJ2-7, with TRBD1 identical over 11 bases. The CDR3 consists of 15 residues. Per germline, CDR1 MNHEY and CDR2 SVGAGI. The J segment lost 5 bases and the V segment lost 5 bases, leaving 8 bases of the junction unmatched.

As regards this clone: The junction shows a germline mismatch at one end, possibly a read error. The chain is built from TRBV9 and TRBJ1-3; the D is unclear. Germline-derived CDR1 and CDR2 are SGDLS and YYNGEE. This CDR3 is 15 amino acids long. The CDR3 DNA sequence: TGTGCCAGCACCGTAGACGGGTCCTCTGGAAACACCATATATTTT. It specifies CASTVDGSSGNTIYF.

This sequence joins TRBV19 and TRBJ1-5; D perhaps matches TRBD1 (6 bases). The V gene's germline CDR1 is LNHDA and CDR2 SQIVND (reference sequence). V lost 0 bases and J lost 2, with 14 bases in between. This CDR3 spans 17 amino acids. The CDR3: CASSIDHREGGNQPQHF. The CDR3 coding sequence is TGTGCCAGTAGTATAGATCACAGGGAGGGTGGCAATCAGCCCCAGCATTTT.

The V and J genes are TRBV7-9 and TRBJ1-1; TRBD1 might be the D (5 bases). Germline assignment: CDR1 SEHNR and CDR2 FQNEAQ (reference sequence). The germline V and J ends were trimmed by 2 bases and 5 bases, with 18 bases remaining between them. CDR3 size: 16 residues. DNA of the CDR3: TGTGCCAGCAGCTTATCCCTATCAGGGCCAGGGACTGAAGCTTTCTTT. Amino acid sequence: CASSLSLSGPGTEAFF.

The V call is TRBV11-2, the J call TRBJ1-6; 7 positions match TRBD1. The germline V gene encodes CDR1 SGHAT and CDR2 FQNNGV. This CDR3 is built from 16 residues. The V gene end was trimmed by 1 base and the J gene end by 11 bases; junction bases not matched to a gene: 11. The CDR3 DNA follows: TGTGCCAGCAGCTTAGTCTCCGGGACAGTATTTCCACCCCTCCACTTT. Protein: CASSLVSGTVFPPLHF.

This clone was detected only a few times. The V gene is TRBV3-1 (or the pseudogene TRBV3-2), the J gene TRBJ2-3; TRBD1 matches 10 bases. Looked up from germline, CDR1 is LGHDT and CDR2 is YNNKEL (reference sequence). V was pared by 3 bases and J by 6 bases, with 9 bases of the junction left unmatched. The CDR3 length is 16 residues. The CDR3 DNA sequence: TGTGCCAGCAGCCAGACCGGACAGGGGGGAGGGGATACGCAGTATTTT. Translation: CASSQTGQGGGDTQYF.

The genes are TRBV7-3 and TRBJ2-3, with D perhaps matching TRBD2 (5 bases). Germline V lookup: CDR1 SGHTA, CDR2 FQGTGA. V was pared by 6 bases and J by 6 bases, with 13 bases between. CDR3 length: 13 residues. The CDR3 DNA reads TGTGCCAGCAGTGCTAGCATCGATGATACGCAGTATTTT. Translation: CASSASIDDTQYF.

This clone showed up just once. J is TRBJ1-1 and V is TRBV10-3, with a tentative D call TRBD1 (6 bases). Trimming removed 6 bases at V and 1 base at J, with 12 bases between. Germline values: CDR1 ENHRY, CDR2 SYGVKD. The CDR3 covers 14 residues. CDR3 bases: TGTGCCATCAGCCAGAGGACAGCGAACACTGAAGCTTTCTTT. Amino acid sequence: CAISQRTANTEAFF.

This clone was picked up one time. The rearrangement links TRBV10-1 to TRBJ1-5, with D tentatively TRBD1 (6 bases). This CDR3 contains 13 residues. Germline CDR1 WNHNN, CDR2 SYGVQD (reference sequence). Trimming removed 2 bases from V and 9 bases from J, with 11 bases in between. The CDR3 here is CASSEIQGAPQHF. CDR3 DNA: TGCGCCAGCAGTGAGATACAGGGCGCGCCCCAGCATTTT.

This chain connects TRBV9 to TRBJ1-2; tentative D call: TRBD1 (6 bases). V was pared by 7 bases and J by 8 bases, with 30 bases between. This CDR3 contains 17 residues. The germline gives CDR1 SGDLS, CDR2 YYNGEE. The DNA of the CDR3 is TGTGCCAGCGGGGGCACGGGGCCCAACTATGGCTACACGGGCTACACCTTC. This codes for CASGGTGPNYGYTGYTF.

The chain joins TRBV18 to TRBJ2-5; 8 bases are a match to TRBD1. The CDR3 is 16 amino acids. Trimming cost V 6 bases and J 4 bases; bases outside gene matches: 13. Germline lookup yields CDR1 KGHSH and CDR2 LQKENI. CDR3 amino acids: CASSPYGQGRTETQYF. In nucleotides, the CDR3 is TGTGCCAGCTCCCCATACGGACAGGGTAGAACAGAGACCCAGTACTTC. Together with reference TRBV18 and TRBJ2-5, the CDR3 gives the full variable domain: NAGVMQNPRHLVRRRGQEARLRCSPMKGHSHVYWYRQLPEEGLKFMVYLQKENIIDESGMPKERFSAEFPKEGPSILRIQQVVRGDSAAYFCASSPYGQGRTETQYFGPGTRLLVL.

The rearrangement uses TRBV11-2 and TRBJ2-7; tentative D call: TRBD2 (6 bases). This CDR3 contains 17 residues. The germline gives CDR1 SGHAT, CDR2 FQNNGV. V was clipped by 1 base and J by 5 bases, with 21 bases between them. In DNA, the CDR3 is TGTGCCAGCAGCTTAGGGGGGGTAGGAGCGCCCCTAAACGAGCAGTACTTC. Translating it yields CASSLGGVGAPLNEQYF.

The chain couples TRBV28 to TRBJ2-7; possible D gene TRBD1, 6 bases. Germline V gene lookup returns CDR1 MDHEN and CDR2 SYDVKM. V lost 10 bases, J lost 0 bases, and 10 bases lay in between. The CDR3 spans 12 residues. Here the CDR3 reads CATWDTSYEQYF. The CDR3 region has the DNA TGTGCCACCTGGGACACCTCCTACGAGCAGTACTTC.

V is TRBV19 and J is TRBJ2-1; 7 bases match TRBD1. The CDR3 loop spans 14 amino acids. The germline V gene encodes CDR1 LNHDA and CDR2 SQIVND (reference sequence). V was pared by 6 bases and J by 6 bases, with 8 bases of the junction left unmatched. CDR3 in DNA: TGTGCCAGTAGGGGTGACAGGGATACCAATGAGCAGTTCTTC. Protein product: CASRGDRDTNEQFF.

The chain links TRBV14 to TRBJ2-1, with a possible D match to TRBD2 (6 bases). Germline V gene lookup returns CDR1 SGHDN and CDR2 FVKESK. The V end was cut by 6 bases, the J end by 6 bases, with 12 bases between. The CDR3 runs to 13 residues. The DNA of the CDR3 is TGTGCCAGCAGGTTTGGGGGGACCAATGAGCAGTTCTTC. Amino acid sequence: CASRFGGTNEQFF.

The V gene is TRBV28, the J gene TRBJ2-3, with 7 bases lining up with TRBD1. The CDR3 totals 15 residues. After removal of 3 bases from V and 2 bases from J, the junction contained 5 bases not matched to a gene. The germline V gene has CDR1 MDHEN and CDR2 SYDVKM. The CDR3 protein is CASSFRGFATDTQYF. CDR3 nucleotides: TGTGCCAGCAGTTTCAGGGGGTTCGCCACAGATACGCAGTATTTT.

The V gene is TRBV5-1, the J gene TRBJ1-1; D not certain. Trimming pared 0 bases from V and 5 bases from J, leaving 17 bases between. The CDR3 spans 16 residues. In germline, CDR1 is SGHRS, CDR2 YFSETQ. The CDR3 sequence: CASSLGSARQRTEAFF. The DNA for the CDR3 is TGCGCCAGCAGCTTGGGGTCGGCCCGGCAGAGGACTGAAGCTTTCTTT.

The chain has TRBV5-1 and TRBJ1-5; D remains unclear. The CDR3 runs to 14 residues. Trimming shortened V by 0 bases and J by 7 bases, and 11 bases separated the two germline ends. The germline V gene encodes CDR1 SGHRS and CDR2 YFSETQ. CDR3 in amino acids: CASSLDMGLQPQHF. Here the CDR3 DNA reads TGCGCCAGCAGCTTGGACATGGGCTTGCAGCCCCAGCATTTT.

The chain is built from TRBV24-1 and TRBJ2-1, with 8 bases lining up with TRBD1. The trim removed 2 bases at V and 10 bases at J, leaving 6 bases unmatched. Germline lookup yields CDR1 KGHDR and CDR2 SFDVKD. CDR3 length equals 14 residues. DNA of the CDR3: TGTGCCACCAGTGATTACCGGACAGGGCGAGAGCAGTTCTTC. This sequence encodes CATSDYRTGREQFF.

As DNA, the CDR3 is TGTGCCAGCAGCCAACCCGGCGGTGGCCGACTCCAAGAGACCCAGTACTTC. Its translation: CASSQPGGGRLQETQYF. V gene TRBV3-1 (or the pseudogene TRBV3-2) combines with J gene TRBJ2-5, with unresolved D. The germline V gene has CDR1 LGHDT and CDR2 YNNKEL (reference sequence). The CDR3 spans 17 residues. V lost 2 bases and J lost 1, with 17 bases in between.

The chain couples TRBV9 to TRBJ2-1, with 7 nucleotides matching TRBD2. CDR3 size: 17 residues. V shed 3 bases, J shed 4 bases, and the junction held 13 bases outside the gene matches. Germline values: CDR1 SGDLS, CDR2 YYNGEE. Here the CDR3 reads CASSAPRGGGEYNEQFF. The CDR3 DNA follows: TGTGCCAGCAGCGCCCCTAGAGGCGGGGGAGAATACAATGAGCAGTTCTTC.

CDR3 DNA: TGTGCCTGGAGCGGAACAGGGGGCGGAGGTCAGCCCCAGCATTTT. The encoded protein is CAWSGTGGGGQPQHF. The rearrangement uses TRBV30 and TRBJ1-5, with 9 bases lining up with TRBD1. CDR1 is GTSNPN, CDR2 SVGIG, per germline (reference sequence). V was pared by 3 bases and J by 6 bases, with 9 bases of the junction left unmatched. The CDR3 is made up of 15 amino acids. The full variable domain, with the rest looked up from reference TRBV30 and TRBJ1-5, is SQTIHQWPATLVQPVGSPLSLECTVEGTSNPNLYWYRQAAGRGLQLLFYSVGIGQISSEVPQNLSASRPQDRQFILSSKKLLLSDSGFYLCAWSGTGGGGQPQHFGDGTRLSIL.

The chain employs TRBV4-1 and TRBJ1-5; weak D call: TRBD1 (5 bases). Germline lookup yields CDR1 MGHRA and CDR2 YSYEKL. CDR3 length: 19 amino acids. V lost 0 bases, J lost 1 base, and 19 bases lay in between. The CDR3 DNA follows: TGCGCCAGCAGCCAAGAGGAACAGGTCTGGGGAGGGAGCAATCAGCCCCAGCATTTT. Amino acid sequence: CASSQEEQVWGGSNQPQHF.

This CDR3 is CASSQLGGQYRADTQYF. As DNA, the CDR3 is TGCGCCAGCAGCCAACTGGGGGGACAGTATAGAGCAGATACGCAGTATTTT. The chain uses TRBV4-1 and TRBJ2-3; perhaps TRBD1 as D (7 bases). Between the trimmed V and J ends, which lost 2 bases and 4 bases, there was a span of 19 bases. Germline CDR1 reads MGHRA; CDR2 reads YSYEKL. This CDR3 region has 17 residues.

The J gene is TRBJ1-2, the V gene TRBV4-2; a possible D gene is TRBD1 (6 bases). Between the trimmed V and J ends, which lost 1 base and 4 bases, there was a span of 19 bases. The CDR3 sequence is 17 residues long. The germline gives CDR1 LGHNA, CDR2 YNFKEQ. As DNA, the CDR3 is TGTGCCAGCAGCCAAGTCCAAATTCAGGGGAAAGGCTATGGCTACACCTTC. It translates to CASSQVQIQGKGYGYTF.

The chain joins TRBV6-5 to TRBJ2-7, with a weak D call TRBD2 (5 bases). The V and J ends lost 7 bases and 0 bases respectively, with 13 bases between them. Germline V gene data show CDR1 as MNHEY and CDR2 as SVGAGI. The CDR3 covers 14 residues. This chain's CDR3 is CASKLGRSSYEQYF. The CDR3 nucleotides read TGTGCCAGCAAACTAGGACGGAGCTCCTACGAGCAGTACTTC.

The V gene is TRBV3-1 (or the pseudogene TRBV3-2), the J gene TRBJ2-3; TRBD2 agrees at 8 bases. J lost 0 bases, V lost 0 bases, and 2 bases had no gene match. Germline CDR1 reads LGHDT; CDR2 reads YNNKEL (reference sequence). The CDR3 runs to 16 residues. CDR3 residues: CASSQDAGGSTDTQYF. CDR3 nucleotides: TGTGCCAGCAGCCAAGATGCGGGGGGTAGCACAGATACGCAGTATTTT.

This chain connects TRBV5-1 to TRBJ1-1; D not resolved. V was shortened by 4 bases and J by 0 bases, with 7 bases between the two germline ends. The V gene's germline CDR1 is SGHRS and CDR2 YFSETQ. The CDR3 sequence is 13 residues long. CDR3 residues: CASSPQMNTEAFF. The CDR3 nucleotides read TGCGCCAGCAGCCCTCAGATGAACACTGAAGCTTTCTTT.

This clone was seen a single time. V is TRBV9 and J is TRBJ2-3; D perhaps matches TRBD2 (5 bases). Per the germline V gene, CDR1 is SGDLS and CDR2 is YYNGEE. Trimming stripped 0 bases from V and 6 bases from J, with 14 bases between. The CDR3 consists of 15 residues. As DNA, the CDR3 is TGTGCCAGCAGCGTAGGGACCGAAGCGGTCGATACGCAGTATTTT. Its translation is CASSVGTEAVDTQYF.

The V and J genes are TRBV7-6 and TRBJ2-2; the D is unclear. V dropped 6 bases and J dropped 3 bases, with 8 bases sitting between them. Germline V gives CDR1 SGHVS, CDR2 FNYEAQ. There are 13 residues in the CDR3. CDR3 sequence: CASSNTYTGELFF. The DNA for the CDR3 is TGTGCCAGCAGTAACACATACACCGGGGAGCTGTTTTTT.

The chain recombines TRBV2 with TRBJ2-5; D may be TRBD1 (6 bases). Per germline, CDR1 SNHLY and CDR2 FYNNEI. The CDR3 is 13 amino acids. Trimming removed 4 bases from V and 3 bases from J, with 9 bases in between. The CDR3 DNA reads as TGTGCCAGCAGTGTGGGGACAAAAGAGACCCAGTACTTC. It is translated as CASSVGTKETQYF.